The 31 T cell receptor beta chains below were found in one sample sequenced in a study of beta chain features in type 1 diabetes. Expressed TCRB transcripts were sequenced because the entire RNA isolate underwent reverse transcription. Sequencing used immunoSEQ multiplex PCR; TCRdb keeps in-frame clones, though not all of them. The sample contains 300,000 to 350,000 clones, approximately 15% of which appear only once. The sequenced sample was central memory CD4+ T cells from blood. All receptors derive from a young man in good health.

J is TRBJ1-2 and V is TRBV11-3; the D is unclear. V lost 5 bases and J lost 7, with 14 bases in between. CDR1 is SGHNT, CDR2 YENEEA, per germline. The CDR3 totals 13 residues. The DNA for the CDR3 is TGTGCCAGCAGCAGCGGTAACTCCGCTGGCTACACCTTC. As protein: CASSSGNSAGYTF. Variable domain in full (rest from reference TRBV11-3 and TRBJ1-2): EAGVVQSPRYKIIEKKQPVAFWCNPISGHNTLYWYLQNLGQGPELLIRYENEEAVDDSQLPKDRFSAERLKGVDSTLKIQPAELGDSAVYLCASSSGNSAGYTFGSGTRLTVV.

This clone was recorded a few times. The rearrangement uses TRBV6-5 and TRBJ1-1, with no clear D. V dropped 6 bases and J dropped 1 base, with 9 bases sitting between them. The germline V gene encodes CDR1 MNHEY and CDR2 SVGAGI. The CDR3 length is 13 residues. The CDR3 loop is CASSQTRNTEAFF. Here the CDR3 DNA reads TGTGCCAGCAGCCAGACCAGGAACACTGAAGCTTTCTTT.

This clone was detected only a few times. V and J are TRBV5-1 and TRBJ1-2, with 9 nucleotides matching TRBD1. Germline CDR1 and CDR2: SGHRS and YFSETQ. This CDR3 comprises 13 residues. Trimming removed 4 bases from V and 5 bases from J; junction bases left unmatched: 3. This CDR3 is CASSGGTGYGYTF. The CDR3 bases are TGCGCCAGCAGCGGCGGGACAGGGTATGGCTACACCTTC.

The chain recombines TRBV6-5 with TRBJ2-2, with D possibly being TRBD1 or TRBD2 (5 bases each). This CDR3 region has 14 residues. Germline values: CDR1 MNHEY, CDR2 SVGAGI. V shed 6 bases and J shed 3 bases, with 11 bases lying between them. CDR3 sequence: CASSQPGHTGELFF. In DNA form, the CDR3 reads TGTGCCAGCAGCCAACCGGGACACACCGGGGAGCTGTTTTTT.

This clone was seen repeatedly, ten times or more. V is TRBV1 and J is TRBJ2-5; TRBD2 is taken as the D call from the table, unchecked against the DNA. TRBV1 is classified as a pseudogene. This CDR3 is built from 13 residues. The CDR3 nucleotides read TGCACCAGCAGCCGAGACTCCCAAGAGACCCAGTACTTC. Translated, it gives CTSSRDSQETQYF.

In this sample, this clone turned up many times. The V and J genes are TRBV28 and TRBJ2-3; 12 positions match TRBD2. With 5 bases clipped from V and 15 bases from J, the junction kept 6 bases outside the gene matches. The CDR3 loop spans 12 amino acids. The V gene's germline CDR1 is MDHEN and CDR2 SYDVKM. CDR3 loop: CASSLRTSGIYF. The DNA of the CDR3 is TGTGCCAGCAGTCTACGGACTAGCGGGATTTATTTT.

The genes are TRBV9 and TRBJ2-7; D not resolved. CDR1 SGDLS and CDR2 YYNGEE come from the germline V gene. V lost 0 bases to trimming and J lost 0 bases, with 16 bases between them. The CDR3 covers 17 residues. The CDR3 loop reads CASSVVWRQDSSYEQYF. As DNA, the CDR3 is TGTGCCAGCAGCGTAGTATGGCGGCAGGATAGCTCCTACGAGCAGTACTTC.

This clone has a handful of counts. The chain links TRBV5-6 to TRBJ2-5; TRBD2 is a possible D gene (7 bases). Germline V CDR1 and CDR2: SGHDT, YYEEEE. The CDR3 consists of 14 residues. The V and J ends lost 3 bases and 5 bases respectively, with 14 bases between them. The CDR3: CASSSAKGGETQYF. The CDR3 nucleotides read TGTGCCAGCAGCTCCGCCAAGGGGGGGGAGACCCAGTACTTC.

The rearrangement links TRBV4-3 to TRBJ1-1; maybe TRBD1 (5 bases). The CDR3 has 14 residues. The germline V gene has CDR1 LGHNA and CDR2 YSLEER. Trimming shortened V by 2 bases and J by 4 bases, and 11 bases separated the two germline ends. The CDR3 DNA sequence: TGCGCCAGCAGCCAATCAGGGTTCGCCACTGAAGCTTTCTTT. Translating it yields CASSQSGFATEAFF.

V gene TRBV12-2 combines with J gene TRBJ2-7. TRBV12-2 counts as a pseudogene. This CDR3 is built from 15 residues. DNA of the CDR3: TGTGCAAGTCGCCAGGAGGCCGGGACCGGCTTCGAGCAGTACTTC. Its translation: CASRQEAGTGFEQYF.

This clone was seen a few times. This chain connects TRBV7-2 to TRBJ2-3; 12 bases agree with TRBD2. The CDR3 has 14 residues. The V gene's germline CDR1 is SGHTA and CDR2 FQGNSA. J lost 6 bases, V lost 4 bases, and 2 bases had no gene match. The CDR3 here is CASSSSGGADTQYF. As DNA, the CDR3 is TGTGCCAGCAGCTCTAGCGGGGGGGCCGATACGCAGTATTTT.

This clone was counted between two and nine times. Germline and junction disagree at one end, which may indicate a read error. The chain uses TRBV4-3 and TRBJ2-7; D is perhaps TRBD1 (5 bases). This CDR3 is built from 15 residues. Germline lookup yields CDR1 LGHNA and CDR2 YSLEER. As DNA, the CDR3 is TGCGCCAACAGCTGGGGCAGTCCCCCCAGGTACGAGCAGTACTTC. Amino acids: CANSWGSPPRYEQYF.

There are a few counts of this clone. In DNA, the CDR3 is TGTGCCAGCAGCTTGCCCGGGGGAGCGGTACAGAGGAATGAGCAGTTCTTC. Protein: CASSLPGGAVQRNEQFF. The genes are TRBV5-6 and TRBJ2-1; D perhaps matches TRBD2 (6 bases). CDR3 length equals 17 residues. The V gene's germline CDR1 is SGHDT and CDR2 YYEEEE. Trimming shortened V by 1 base and J by 7 bases, and 21 bases separated the two germline ends.

This clone was seen many times. The V gene is TRBV10-3, the J gene TRBJ2-6; maybe TRBD1 (6 bases). Per germline, CDR1 ENHRY and CDR2 SYGVKD. This CDR3 has 18 amino acids. V lost 0 bases to trimming and J lost 0 bases, with 12 bases between them. The CDR3, as DNA: TGTGCCATCAGTGAGTCGGCAGGGGCGAGCTCTGGGGCCAACGTCCTGACTTTC. This encodes CAISESAGASSGANVLTF.

This clone has a single count. The chain employs TRBV4-1 and TRBJ2-1; 9 bases are shared with TRBD1. J lost 3 bases, V lost 4 bases, and 4 bases had no gene match. The germline V gene has CDR1 MGHRA and CDR2 YSYEKL. CDR3 length: 15 residues. CDR3 DNA: TGCGCCAGCAGCCCACCGGGACAGGGCTACAATGAGCAGTTCTTC. Its protein is CASSPPGQGYNEQFF.

J is TRBJ1-5 and V is TRBV6-5; possibly TRBD1 for D (5 bases). The germline V and J ends were trimmed by 4 bases and 4 bases, with 8 bases remaining between them. This CDR3 is 13 amino acids long. Germline lookup yields CDR1 MNHEY and CDR2 SVGAGI. CDR3 sequence reads: CASSFSGNQPQHF. For the CDR3, the DNA is TGTGCCAGCAGTTTTTCAGGGAATCAGCCCCAGCATTTT.

The J gene is TRBJ2-3, the V gene TRBV30; 9 bases line up with TRBD2. CDR1 is GTSNPN and CDR2 is SVGIG in the germline V gene (reference sequence). The junction had 4 bases not matched to a gene; V was cut back by 5 bases and J by 1 base. The CDR3 consists of 14 residues. CDR3 nucleotides: TGTGCCTGGTCGGGACTAGCAGGCACAGATACGCAGTATTTT. This gives the protein CAWSGLAGTDTQYF. The full variable domain, in which reference TRBV30 and TRBJ2-3 provide the parts outside the CDR3, is SQTIHQWPATLVQPVGSPLSLECTVEGTSNPNLYWYRQAAGRGLQLLFYSVGIGQISSEVPQNLSASRPQDRQFILSSKKLLLSDSGFYLCAWSGLAGTDTQYFGPGTRLTVL.

This clone was counted a few times. This chain joins TRBV9 and TRBJ1-4, with 9 bases fitting TRBD1. The V segment lost 4 bases and the J segment 6 bases; nucleotides outside the gene matches: 4. The CDR3 is 14 residues long. Germline V gene sequence: CDR1 SGDLS, CDR2 YYNGEE. The CDR3 nucleotides read TGTGCCAGCAGCCGGGACAGGGCTCATGAAAAACTGTTTTTT. Translation gives CASSRDRAHEKLFF.

The rearrangement links TRBV7-9 to TRBJ2-3; possible D gene TRBD1, 5 bases. The V gene lost 1 base and the J gene lost 2 bases, with 7 bases spanning the gap. The CDR3 totals 14 residues. Germline V gene lookup returns CDR1 SEHNR and CDR2 FQNEAQ (reference sequence). Here the CDR3 DNA reads TGTGCCAGCAGCTTAGGGGGCAACACAGATACGCAGTATTTT. Protein: CASSLGGNTDTQYF.

The CDR3 nucleotides are TGTGCCAGCAGCGGTTCGGGCAATCAGCCCCAGCATTTT. It codes for CASSGSGNQPQHF. The rearrangement links TRBV7-9 to TRBJ1-5; D is undetermined. V lost 5 bases, J lost 2 bases, and 7 bases lay in between. Germline loops: CDR1 SEHNR, CDR2 FQNEAQ (reference sequence). CDR3 size: 13 residues.

The chain uses TRBV11-2 and TRBJ1-4; the D is unclear. Germline assignment: CDR1 SGHAT and CDR2 FQNNGV. The CDR3 contains 15 residues. V shed 2 bases and J shed 3 bases, with 10 bases lying between them. The DNA of the CDR3 is TGTGCCAGCAGCTTATTCGGAAGGGCTAATGAAAAACTGTTTTTT. This gives the protein CASSLFGRANEKLFF.

This clone was seen a few times. Germline and junction disagree at one end, which may indicate a read error. This chain joins TRBV7-7 and TRBJ2-2; the D is unclear. Germline CDR1 SSHAT, CDR2 FNYEAQ (reference sequence). The CDR3 has 12 residues. The CDR3, as DNA: TGTGCTAGCAGCTTACACACCGGGGAGCTGTTTTTT. Translated, it gives CASSLHTGELFF.

The chain carries TRBV18 and TRBJ2-1; a weak D match, TRBD2 (6 bases). CDR3 length equals 17 residues. Trimming removed 2 bases at V and 0 bases at J, with 14 bases between. Germline lookup yields CDR1 KGHSH and CDR2 LQKENI. The CDR3 reads CASSPFGGTLSYNEQFF. The CDR3 DNA reads as TGTGCCAGCTCACCATTTGGCGGGACTCTCTCCTACAATGAGCAGTTCTTC.

At least ten counts were recorded for this clone. The chain uses TRBV7-9 and TRBJ2-1, with D perhaps matching TRBD1 (6 bases). Trimming cost V 1 base and J 8 bases, with 15 bases left between them. The CDR3 length is 15 residues. CDR1 is SEHNR and CDR2 is FQNEAQ in the germline V gene (reference sequence). CDR3 in amino acids: CASSLGQGIYDEQFF. The CDR3, as DNA: TGTGCCAGCAGCTTAGGTCAGGGGATTTACGATGAGCAGTTCTTC.

V and J are TRBV27 and TRBJ2-2; no clear D. Germline V gene lookup returns CDR1 MNHEY and CDR2 SMNVEV (reference sequence). V dropped 6 bases and J dropped 3 bases, with 14 bases sitting between them. The CDR3 is made up of 15 amino acids. The CDR3, as DNA: TGTGCCAGCAGAAGGCAGCTCCAATACACCGGGGAGCTGTTTTTT. This gives the protein CASRRQLQYTGELFF.

J is TRBJ1-1 and V is TRBV11-3; no reliable D call. V was trimmed by 1 base and J by 4 bases, leaving 7 bases between them. The germline V gene has CDR1 SGHNT and CDR2 YENEEA. The CDR3 is 13 amino acids. CDR3 amino acids: CASSLGEGTEAFF. CDR3 in DNA: TGTGCCAGCAGCTTAGGGGAAGGCACTGAAGCTTTCTTT.

This clone was picked up a small number of times. The gene calls are TRBV9 and TRBJ2-3; the match to TRBD2 covers 9 bases. The germline V gene encodes CDR1 SGDLS and CDR2 YYNGEE. The V gene end was trimmed by 0 bases and the J gene end by 7 bases; junction bases not matched to a gene: 3. The length of the CDR3 is 14 residues. The CDR3 DNA reads TGTGCCAGCAGCGTAGCGACTAGCGGCTATACGCAGTATTTT. Amino acids: CASSVATSGYTQYF.

The gene calls are TRBV27 and TRBJ1-2; 7 bases are a match to TRBD1. The germline CDR1 and CDR2 sequences are MNHEY and SMNVEV (reference sequence). J was trimmed by 4 bases and V by 0 bases; bases with no gene match: 11. This CDR3 comprises 17 residues. This CDR3 reads CASSLSISRGGAYGYTF. Here the CDR3 DNA reads TGTGCCAGCAGTTTATCGATCTCGCGAGGGGGCGCCTATGGCTACACCTTC.

V is TRBV6-5 and J is TRBJ2-2, with a weak D call TRBD1 (6 bases). The CDR3 length is 15 residues. With 8 bases removed from V and 2 bases from J, the gap between germline ends came to 15 bases. Germline CDR1 reads MNHEY; CDR2 reads SVGAGI. The CDR3 sequence: CASRGGILNTGELFF. In nucleotides, the CDR3 is TGTGCCAGCCGAGGGGGAATCCTCAACACCGGGGAGCTGTTTTTT.

This clone was seen more than once but under ten times. V usage is TRBV7-3 and J usage is TRBJ2-1; TRBD1 matches 7 bases. The CDR3 is 16 residues long. Trimming removed 1 base from V and 5 bases from J; junction bases left unmatched: 8. Germline V gives CDR1 SGHTA, CDR2 FQGTGA. CDR3 in DNA: TGTGCCAGCAGCTTAAATTCCCCGGGACAGAACAATGAGCAGTTCTTC. Translation: CASSLNSPGQNNEQFF.

This clone was observed a few times. The J gene is TRBJ2-5, the V gene TRBV7-2; 7 bases fit TRBD1. Germline trimming cut 6 bases from V and 5 bases from J; bases unmatched to any gene: 6. The germline V gene has CDR1 SGHTA and CDR2 FQGNSA. There are 13 residues in the CDR3. The CDR3 region has the DNA TGTGCCAGCAGTTCAGACAGGGACGAGACCCAGTACTTC. Protein product: CASSSDRDETQYF.